This TCR beta chain was found in a study of T cells in Graves' hyperthyroidism and ophthalmopathy. Uncontrolled infection, other autoimmune disease, pregnancy and lactation each barred patients from inclusion. Germline CDR1 reads SGHVS; CDR2 reads FQNEAQ. Trimming cost V 5 bases and J 2 bases; bases outside gene matches: 18. This CDR3 contains 18 residues. This clonotype was counted ten times or more. RNA transcripts yielded amplified TCR beta CDR3 regions. First-round RT-PCR with HTBI primers amplified the TCR CDR3 region. TCRdb reprocessed the multiplex PCR reads with MiXCR, giving one entry per CDR3 protein. The sample lists about 480,000 distinct CDR3 sequences; around 22% were seen once.

Sequenced: blood. This rearrangement joins TRBV7-8 to TRBJ2-7; 7 bases fit TRBD1. The receptor was derived from a young woman with Graves' ophthalmopathy. In DNA form, the CDR3 reads TGTGCCAGCAGCCACCAGGTCGTGGGGGACAGTTCCCCCTACGAGCAGTACTTC. This encodes CASSHQVVGDSSPYEQYF.